This is a list of T cell receptor beta chains from one sample in a study of T cell responses to AZD1222 COVID-19 vaccine. The method was immunoSEQ multiplex PCR; TCRdb's version includes in-frame clones alone and lacks a portion of them. The table includes some 120,000 clones, almost 90% detected once. The input for sequencing was peripheral blood, taken on day 0 of AZD1222 vaccination. The receptors originated from an adult in good health. Both conserved end residues are part of each CDR3. The D gene is left open where the match is weak. Part of the rows lack a size; the others show once, few, many or a class for expanded clones.

d_call j_call v_call clone_size cdr3_nt cdr3_aa
- TRBJ1-5 TRBV18 - TGTGCCAGCTCACCTGAGGCGCCAGGGGTACATCAGCCCCAGCATTTT CASSPEAPGVHQPQHF
TRBD1 TRBJ2-7 TRBV28 - TGTGCCAGCATCACGACAGGGAGCTCCTACGAGCAGTACTTC CASITTGSSYEQYF
- TRBJ2-1 TRBV27 - TGTGCCACGGCCAATGCGGGGACAGCCAACAATGAGCAGTTCTTC CATANAGTANNEQFF
- TRBJ2-7 TRBV5-6 few TGTGCCAGCAGCTTCGTCCAGTCCTACGAGCAGTACTTC CASSFVQSYEQYF
- TRBJ2-2 TRBV14 - TGTGCCAGCAGCCATAGACAGGCCATAACCGGGGAGCTGTTTTTT CASSHRQAITGELFF
- TRBJ2-7 TRBV19 - TGTGCCAGTAGGCAGGGGTACGAGCAGTACTTC CASRQGYEQYF
TRBD2 TRBJ2-1 TRBV14 once TGTGCCAGCAGCCACCAAGCGGGAGGGCGGCGGGATGAGCAGTTCTTC CASSHQAGGRRDEQFF
TRBD1 TRBJ1-6 TRBV18 - TGTGCCAGCTCGGTCGACAGGGGATCACCCCTCCACTTT CASSVDRGSPLHF
- TRBJ2-1 TRBV7-2 - TGTGCCAGCAGCTTAGGTCCAGCTGTCGCGGACAATGAGCAGTTCTTC CASSLGPAVADNEQFF
- TRBJ2-1 TRBV5-4 - TGTGCCAGCAGCTTGGGCCCCGAGCAGTTCTTC CASSLGPEQFF
- TRBJ2-2 TRBV7-8 - TGTGCCAGCAGCTTAGATCGGCAGTTTACCGGGGAGCTGTTTTTT CASSLDRQFTGELFF
- TRBJ1-1 TRBV13 - TGTGCCAGCAGCCTTAACACTGAAGCTTTCTTT CASSLNTEAFF
TRBD1 TRBJ1-4 TRBV9 once TGTGCCAGCAGCGGGGGAACAGGGGCTGCTGAAAAACTGTTTTTT CASSGGTGAAEKLFF
- TRBJ1-2 TRBV7-8 - TGTGCCAGCAGCACTACCGGGCCGGGGGGCTACACCTTC CASSTTGPGGYTF
- TRBJ2-5 TRBV18 - TGTGCCAGCTCGTCAGGGGATCAAGAGACCCAGTACTTC CASSSGDQETQYF
- TRBJ2-2 TRBV18 few TGTGCCAGCTCACCCCCCTCCGCCAAAGGCACCGGGGAGCTGTTTTTT CASSPPSAKGTGELFF
TRBD1 TRBJ1-2 TRBV6-5 - TGTGCCAGCAGTTACTCGAACAGGGGGCTTTATGGCTACACCTTC CASSYSNRGLYGYTF
- TRBJ1-1 TRBV6-6 - TGTGCCAGCAGTGACAGTAACTTTCGAGCTTTCTTT CASSDSNFRAFF
- TRBJ1-2 TRBV30 - TGTGCCTGGGACGGGCATAATGGCTACACCTTC CAWDGHNGYTF
TRBD1 TRBJ2-4 TRBV6-1 once TGTGCCAGCAGTGCCGGGACAGGGGCAACCAAAAACATTCAGTACTTC CASSAGTGATKNIQYF
- TRBJ1-1 TRBV7-2 - TGTGCCAGCAGCTCCCAAATGGACAGTGAAGCTTTCTTT CASSSQMDSEAFF
- TRBJ1-5 TRBV2 once TGTGCCAGCAGGGGGACTAGGGGGGGCAATCAGCCCCAGCATTTT CASRGTRGGNQPQHF
- TRBJ1-6 TRBV30 once TGTGCCTGGAGTGTACCGAACAGGGAAGCCTATAATTCACCCCTCCACTTT CAWSVPNREAYNSPLHF
TRBD1 TRBJ1-2 TRBV19 - TGTGCCAGTAGTATAGGCAGGGACAGGCCTAACTATGGCTACACCTTC CASSIGRDRPNYGYTF
- TRBJ2-2 TRBV5-1 - TGCGCCAGCAGCTTTCGGTACACCGGGGAGCTGTTTTTT CASSFRYTGELFF
TRBD1 TRBJ1-4 TRBV28 once TGTGCCAGCAGTTTACTGTTGGGACAGGGGACTGAAAAACTGTTTTTT CASSLLLGQGTEKLFF
- TRBJ1-1 TRBV19 once TGTGCCAGTAGAATCGGGGACATCGGGACTGAAGCTTTCTTT CASRIGDIGTEAFF
- TRBJ1-6 TRBV15 - TGTGCCACCAGCAGCCAGGGGAGTTCACCCCTCCACTTT CATSSQGSSPLHF
TRBD1 TRBJ1-6 TRBV27 - TGTGCCAGCAGTTCGGGACAGGGCTATAATTCACCCCTCCACTTT CASSSGQGYNSPLHF
- TRBJ2-2 TRBV9 - TGTGCCAGCAGCGTAGCTGGGGTGAACACCGGGGAGCTGTTTTTT CASSVAGVNTGELFF
TRBD1 TRBJ1-1 TRBV6-5 once TGTGCCAGCAGTTACCAGCCGACAGGGGGCTACACTGAAGCTTTCTTT CASSYQPTGGYTEAFF
- TRBJ2-3 TRBV18 - TGTGCCAGCTCACCGAAGCGGGCAACAGATACGCAGTATTTT CASSPKRATDTQYF
- TRBJ2-5 TRBV4-2 once TGTGCCAGCAGCCCAGCGGAGGGCCCGTACCAAGAGACCCAGTACTTC CASSPAEGPYQETQYF
- TRBJ1-1 TRBV27 medium-sized TGTGCCAGCAGTATCCTCGGGGCGAACACTGAAGCTTTCTTT CASSILGANTEAFF
- TRBJ2-7 TRBV5-8 - TGTGCCAGCAGCTTGGTCGTGGGAGTCGGACCCTACGAGCAGTACTTC CASSLVVGVGPYEQYF
TRBD1 TRBJ1-1 TRBV12-3/TRBV12-4 - TGTGCCAGCGGGGGACAGCCTACCTTAAAAGCTTTCTTT CASGGQPTLKAFF
- TRBJ1-2 TRBV7-2 - TGTGCCAGCAGCTTAGCACCCCGCGGGGGCTACACCTTC CASSLAPRGGYTF
- TRBJ1-1 TRBV7-2 - TGTGCCAGCTTAGATTGGATGAACACTGAAGCTTTCTTT CASLDWMNTEAFF
- TRBJ1-4 TRBV7-2 - TGTGCCAGCAGCCCTAGGGGCAGCTCGTGGGAAAAACTGTTTTTT CASSPRGSSWEKLFF
- TRBJ2-7 TRBV28 many TGTGCCAGCAGTTTACTCACGGGGGTTCCCTCCTACGAGCAGTACTTC CASSLLTGVPSYEQYF
TRBD2 TRBJ2-3 TRBV13 - TGTGCCAGCAGCTTAAGAGCGGGGGCTCTCACAGATACGCAGTATTTT CASSLRAGALTDTQYF
TRBD1 TRBJ1-1 TRBV6-5 - TGTGCCAGCACCCAGACAGGGGTTACTGAAGCTTTCTTT CASTQTGVTEAFF